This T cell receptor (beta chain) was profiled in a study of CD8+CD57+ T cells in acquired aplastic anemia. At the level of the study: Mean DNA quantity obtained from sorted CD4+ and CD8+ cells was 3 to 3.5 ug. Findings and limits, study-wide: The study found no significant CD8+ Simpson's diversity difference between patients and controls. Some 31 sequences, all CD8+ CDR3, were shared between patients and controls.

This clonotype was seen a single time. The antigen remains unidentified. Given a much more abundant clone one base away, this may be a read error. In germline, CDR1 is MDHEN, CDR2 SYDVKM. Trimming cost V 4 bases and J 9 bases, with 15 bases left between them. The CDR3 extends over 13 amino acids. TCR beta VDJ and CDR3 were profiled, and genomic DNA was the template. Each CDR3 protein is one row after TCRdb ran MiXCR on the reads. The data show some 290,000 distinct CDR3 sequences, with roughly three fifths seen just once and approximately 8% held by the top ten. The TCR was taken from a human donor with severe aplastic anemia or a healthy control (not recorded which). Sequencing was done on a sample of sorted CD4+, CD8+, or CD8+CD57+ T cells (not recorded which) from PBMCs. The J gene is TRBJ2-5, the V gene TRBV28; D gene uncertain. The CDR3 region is CASSSGSREAQYF. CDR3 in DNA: TGTGCCAGCAGTTCTGGTAGCCGTGAGGCCCAGTACTTC.